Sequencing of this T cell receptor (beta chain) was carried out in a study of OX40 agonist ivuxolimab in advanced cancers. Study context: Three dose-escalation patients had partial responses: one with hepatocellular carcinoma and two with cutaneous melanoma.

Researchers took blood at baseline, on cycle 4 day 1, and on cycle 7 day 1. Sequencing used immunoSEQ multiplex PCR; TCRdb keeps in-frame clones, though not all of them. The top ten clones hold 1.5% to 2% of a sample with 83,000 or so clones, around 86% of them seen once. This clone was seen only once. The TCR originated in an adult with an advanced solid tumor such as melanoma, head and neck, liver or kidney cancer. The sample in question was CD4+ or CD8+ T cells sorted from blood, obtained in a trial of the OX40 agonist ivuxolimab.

The CDR3 sequence: CASSTQGPSGKLFF. The CDR3 region has the DNA TGCGCCAGCAGCACACAGGGCCCGAGCGGAAAACTGTTTTTT. The chain carries TRBV5-1 and TRBJ1-4; D is perhaps TRBD1 (6 bases). Germline V lookup: CDR1 SGHRS, CDR2 YFSETQ. CDR3 length: 14 amino acids. V shed 4 bases and J shed 10 bases, with 17 bases lying between them.